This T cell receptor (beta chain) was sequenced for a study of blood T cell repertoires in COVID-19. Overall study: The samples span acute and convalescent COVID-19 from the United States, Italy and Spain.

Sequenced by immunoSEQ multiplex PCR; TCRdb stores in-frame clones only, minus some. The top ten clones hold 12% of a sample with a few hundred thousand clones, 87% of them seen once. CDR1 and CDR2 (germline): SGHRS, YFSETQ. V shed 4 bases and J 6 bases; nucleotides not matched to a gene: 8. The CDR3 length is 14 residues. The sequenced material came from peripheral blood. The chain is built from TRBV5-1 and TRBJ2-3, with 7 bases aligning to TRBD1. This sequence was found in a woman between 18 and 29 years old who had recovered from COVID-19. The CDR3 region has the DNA TGCGCCAGCAGCCGAGACAGGGTCGCTGATACGCAGTATTTT. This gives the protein CASSRDRVADTQYF.